The rows below give T cell receptor beta chains drawn from one sample of a study of long-term antiretroviral therapy in people with HIV. The table came from immunoSEQ multiplex PCR; TCRdb's copy has only in-frame clones and leaves some out. The profile shows some 40,000 clones, about 90% of them singletons. Specimen: unsorted PBMCs, collected 1.2 years after starting antiretroviral therapy. The receptors come from a woman in her fifties or sixties with HIV. Both conserved end residues are part of each CDR3. The order of the fields is CDR3 protein, CDR3 DNA, J gene, D gene, clone size, V gene. A D gene is named only where the DNA matches it firmly. The size entry is marked missing in some rows and otherwise reads once, few, many or a size class.

CDR3aa: CASSPRWTDTQYF
CDR3nt: TGTGCCAGCTCACCCCGGTGGACAGATACGCAGTATTTT
j_gene: TRBJ2-3
d_gene: .
abundance: .
v_gene: TRBV18

CDR3aa: CASSEALDPYGYTF
CDR3nt: TGTGCCAGCAGTGAAGCTCTGGACCCCTATGGCTACACCTTC
j_gene: TRBJ1-2
d_gene: .
abundance: .
v_gene: TRBV6-1

CDR3aa: CASSRDRVEGNTIYF
CDR3nt: TGTGCCAGCTCTCGGGACAGGGTGGAAGGAAACACCATATATTTT
j_gene: TRBJ1-3
d_gene: TRBD1
abundance: once
v_gene: TRBV18

CDR3aa: CASSFLNEKLFF
CDR3nt: TGTGCCAGCAGCTTCTTAAATGAAAAACTGTTTTTT
j_gene: TRBJ1-4
d_gene: .
abundance: .
v_gene: TRBV7-9

CDR3aa: CAGSFSGQVNTEAFF
CDR3nt: TGTGCCGGCAGTTTCTCCGGACAGGTGAACACTGAAGCTTTCTTT
j_gene: TRBJ1-1
d_gene: TRBD1
abundance: once
v_gene: TRBV27

CDR3aa: CASSLSLGVAQHF
CDR3nt: TGTGCCAGCAGTTTATCTCTCGGGGTAGCCCAGCATTTT
j_gene: TRBJ1-5
d_gene: .
abundance: .
v_gene: TRBV27

CDR3aa: CASSLATGGSTDTQYF
CDR3nt: TGCGCCAGCAGCTTGGCCACGGGGGGAAGCACAGATACGCAGTATTTT
j_gene: TRBJ2-3
d_gene: TRBD2
abundance: .
v_gene: TRBV5-1

CDR3aa: CASSIVQGPYGYTF
CDR3nt: TGTGCCAGCAGTATTGTTCAGGGGCCCTATGGCTACACCTTC
j_gene: TRBJ1-2
d_gene: .
abundance: .
v_gene: TRBV6-5

CDR3aa: CASSQEVTGGYNSPLHF
CDR3nt: TGCGCCAGCAGCCAAGAGGTCACGGGGGGTTATAATTCACCCCTCCACTTT
j_gene: TRBJ1-6
d_gene: .
abundance: few
v_gene: TRBV4-3

CDR3aa: CASSNRDGSYGYTF
CDR3nt: TGTGCCAGCAGCAACCGGGATGGTTCGTATGGCTACACCTTC
j_gene: TRBJ1-2
d_gene: .
abundance: few
v_gene: TRBV6-1

CDR3aa: CATSRAGGTEAFF
CDR3nt: TGTGCCACCAGCAGAGCTGGGGGAACTGAAGCTTTCTTT
j_gene: TRBJ1-1
d_gene: .
abundance: .
v_gene: TRBV15

CDR3aa: CASSPSRLSDTQYF
CDR3nt: TGTGCCAGCAGTCCTTCTCGACTATCAGATACGCAGTATTTT
j_gene: TRBJ2-3
d_gene: .
abundance: .
v_gene: TRBV6-6

CDR3aa: CASSLAGTLNTEAFF
CDR3nt: TGTGCCAGCAGCTTAGCTGGGACACTGAACACTGAAGCTTTCTTT
j_gene: TRBJ1-1
d_gene: .
abundance: .
v_gene: TRBV7-9

CDR3aa: CASSLGLHEQYF
CDR3nt: TGTGCCAGCAGCTTAGGACTGCACGAGCAGTACTTC
j_gene: TRBJ2-7
d_gene: .
abundance: .
v_gene: TRBV11-2

CDR3aa: CASSVLSSANTGELFF
CDR3nt: TGTGCCAGCAGCGTTCTCTCTAGCGCGAACACCGGGGAGCTGTTTTTT
j_gene: TRBJ2-2
d_gene: .
abundance: .
v_gene: TRBV9

CDR3aa: CASTGGQGLLNSPLHF
CDR3nt: TGTGCCAGCACCGGAGGACAGGGGCTCCTAAATTCACCCCTCCACTTT
j_gene: TRBJ1-6
d_gene: TRBD1
abundance: .
v_gene: TRBV5-8

CDR3aa: CASSLQRDSETQYF
CDR3nt: TGCGCCAGCAGCTTGCAGCGGGATAGTGAGACCCAGTACTTC
j_gene: TRBJ2-5
d_gene: TRBD2
abundance: .
v_gene: TRBV5-1

CDR3aa: CASSCRDGKYEQYF
CDR3nt: TGTGCCAGCAGCTGCCGGGACGGCAAATACGAGCAGTACTTC
j_gene: TRBJ2-7
d_gene: .
abundance: once
v_gene: TRBV11-3

CDR3aa: CASYNRGATNEKLFF
CDR3nt: TGTGCCAGTTATAATCGGGGGGCAACTAATGAAAAACTGTTTTTT
j_gene: TRBJ1-4
d_gene: .
abundance: few
v_gene: TRBV19

CDR3aa: CASSEGFGWHEQYF
CDR3nt: TGTGCCAGCAGTGAAGGGTTCGGATGGCACGAGCAGTACTTC
j_gene: TRBJ2-7
d_gene: .
abundance: .
v_gene: TRBV6-1

CDR3aa: CASSYDRGPSTKGYTF
CDR3nt: TGTGCCAGTAGTTACGACAGGGGCCCCTCTACTAAAGGCTACACCTTC
j_gene: TRBJ1-2
d_gene: TRBD1
abundance: once
v_gene: TRBV19

CDR3aa: CAWKGTGWNTEAFF
CDR3nt: TGTGCCTGGAAAGGGACAGGGTGGAACACTGAAGCTTTCTTT
j_gene: TRBJ1-1
d_gene: TRBD1
abundance: .
v_gene: TRBV30

CDR3aa: CASSLRASSPPTSSDTQYF
CDR3nt: TGTGCCAGCAGCTTAAGGGCTAGCAGTCCGCCCACATCGTCAGATACGCAGTATTTT
j_gene: TRBJ2-3
d_gene: .
abundance: once
v_gene: TRBV13

CDR3aa: CASSSAGRGVGGYTF
CDR3nt: TGTGCCAGCAGTTCCGCCGGGAGGGGGGTCGGCGGCTACACCTTC
j_gene: TRBJ1-2
d_gene: .
abundance: .
v_gene: TRBV27

CDR3aa: CAISESGQGSGWNTEAFF
CDR3nt: TGTGCCATCAGTGAGTCGGGACAGGGGTCGGGGTGGAACACTGAAGCTTTCTTT
j_gene: TRBJ1-1
d_gene: TRBD1
abundance: .
v_gene: TRBV10-3

CDR3aa: CSAREGQGYTF
CDR3nt: TGCAGTGCTAGAGAGGGACAGGGCTACACCTTC
j_gene: TRBJ1-2
d_gene: TRBD1
abundance: .
v_gene: TRBV20-1

CDR3aa: CASSLGTLPGELFF
CDR3nt: TGTGCCAGCAGCTTAGGGACACTACCCGGGGAGCTGTTTTTT
j_gene: TRBJ2-2
d_gene: .
abundance: .
v_gene: TRBV11-3

CDR3aa: CASSDGSTEAFF
CDR3nt: TGTGCCAGTAGTGATGGGAGCACTGAAGCTTTCTTT
j_gene: TRBJ1-1
d_gene: .
abundance: .
v_gene: TRBV19